This T cell receptor beta chain came from a study of CD8+CD57+ T cells in acquired aplastic anemia. The wider study: Across the sorted CD4+ and CD8+ cells, DNA amounts averaged approximately 3.1 ug. Average CD4+ read depth in healthy donors was 10 million to 12 million reads. General observations from the study: Any difference that existed in CD8+ Simpson's diversity between patients and controls was not significant. Patients and controls shared under 35 CD8+ CDR3 sequences, which appeared highly expressed in patients and within their immunodominant clones.

On this clonotype: No antigen is known for it.

Genomic DNA constituted the template upon which TCR beta VDJ and CDR3 profiling was performed. TCRdb reprocessed the reads with MiXCR, giving one entry per CDR3 protein. The sample has fewer than 200,000 distinct CDR3 sequences, under 75% seen once. The germline V and J ends were trimmed by 0 bases and 1 base, with 12 bases remaining between them. Germline V lookup: CDR1 SGHDN, CDR2 FVKESK. The CDR3 is 16 residues long. The rearrangement uses TRBV14 and TRBJ1-2; TRBD1 might be the D (5 bases). Sequences were obtained from sorted CD4+, CD8+, or CD8+CD57+ T cells (not recorded which) from PBMCs. This clonotype was obtained from a human donor in good health. The CDR3: CASSQDWVGDNYGYTF. DNA for the CDR3: TGTGCCAGCAGCCAAGATTGGGTGGGGGATAACTATGGCTACACCTTC. Combining the CDR3 with reference TRBV14 and TRBJ1-2 gives the whole variable domain EAGVTQFPSHSVIEKGQTVTLRCDPISGHDNLYWYRRVMGKEIKFLLHFVKESKQDESGMPNNRFLAERTGGTYSTLKVQPAELEDSGVYFCASSQDWVGDNYGYTFGSGTRLTVV.